These 13 T cell receptor beta chains were sequenced from one sample in a study of blood T cell repertoires in COVID-19. Clones were sequenced by immunoSEQ multiplex PCR, and TCRdb holds only the in-frame ones, with some missing. The repertoire includes a few hundred thousand clones, 80% of them detected once, and 7.4% sits in the top ten. Sequencing used PBMCs or T cells enriched from blood (not recorded which). Receptors were obtained from a middle-aged woman with acute COVID-19.

V usage is TRBV7-3 and J usage is TRBJ2-1, with unresolved D. V lost 2 bases and J lost 1, with 15 bases in between. Germline V lookup: CDR1 SGHTA, CDR2 FQGTGA. The CDR3 contains 17 residues. The CDR3 nucleotides read TGTGCCAGCAGCTTAGATCCCGCCAGGCCGTCCTACAATGAGCAGTTCTTC. Its protein product is CASSLDPARPSYNEQFF.

This chain connects TRBV7-9 to TRBJ2-5; D gene ambiguous. The germline V gene encodes CDR1 SEHNR and CDR2 FQNEAQ (reference sequence). This CDR3 comprises 12 residues. The V gene lost 6 bases and the J gene lost 5 bases, with 10 bases spanning the gap. The CDR3 loop reads CASRQLEETQYF. The CDR3 DNA follows: TGTGCCAGCAGGCAGCTAGAGGAGACCCAGTACTTC.

In nucleotides, the CDR3 is TGCGCCAGCAGCTTGGATGGGACAGATCTCTATGGCTACACCTTC. The encoded protein is CASSLDGTDLYGYTF. The gene calls are TRBV5-1 and TRBJ1-2; the match to TRBD1 covers 7 bases. The CDR3 has 15 amino acids. Looked up from germline, CDR1 is SGHRS and CDR2 is YFSETQ. V shed 0 bases and J 4 bases; nucleotides not matched to a gene: 6.

In this sample, this clone turned up once. V and J are TRBV5-6 and TRBJ2-4; TRBD1 is a possible D gene (5 bases). Deletions cut 2 bases from V and 0 bases from J, with 21 bases between. Germline assignment: CDR1 SGHDT and CDR2 YYEEEE. The CDR3 is 19 amino acids. The chain's CDR3 is CASSLIPGQNHKAKNIQYF. The CDR3, as DNA: TGTGCCAGCAGCTTAATCCCAGGGCAGAATCACAAAGCCAAAAACATTCAGTACTTC.

This clone was seen more than once but under ten times. DNA of the CDR3: TGCGCCAGCAGCCAAGCGGGTGTTAGGGGGCAAGAGACCCAGTACTTC. Protein sequence: CASSQAGVRGQETQYF. This chain uses TRBV4-1 with TRBJ2-5, with D perhaps matching TRBD1 (6 bases). The CDR3 covers 16 residues. Per germline, CDR1 MGHRA and CDR2 YSYEKL. Trimming removed 1 base from V and 2 bases from J, with 14 bases in between.

This clone was detected only once. The rearrangement links TRBV27 to TRBJ2-6; D call uncertain. Germline values: CDR1 MNHEY, CDR2 SMNVEV (reference sequence). Trimming left V 5 bases short and J 0 bases short, with 11 bases between. The CDR3 runs to 16 residues. The CDR3 reads CASSVFGLSGANVLTF. The CDR3 DNA is TGTGCCAGCAGTGTTTTCGGTCTCTCTGGGGCCAACGTCCTGACTTTC.

There are many counts of this clone. The chain is built from TRBV27 and TRBJ2-1; unclear D gene. The length of the CDR3 is 13 residues. The V gene's germline CDR1 is MNHEY and CDR2 SMNVEV (reference sequence). V was shortened by 7 bases and J by 4 bases, with 11 bases between the two germline ends. The DNA for the CDR3 is TGTGCCAGCAAGATTGGGCATTACAATGAGCAGTTCTTC. Translated, it gives CASKIGHYNEQFF.

This chain connects TRBV9 to TRBJ1-1; tentatively, D is TRBD1 (6 bases). V was shortened by 4 bases and J by 5 bases, with 21 bases between the two germline ends. CDR1 and CDR2 (germline): SGDLS, YYNGEE. The CDR3 has 16 amino acids. The CDR3 here is CASSPREGGTGTEAFF. The CDR3 DNA reads TGTGCCAGCAGCCCGAGGGAAGGGGGTACGGGGACTGAAGCTTTCTTT.

The rearrangement links TRBV25-1 to TRBJ1-5, with D possibly being TRBD1 (6 bases). The CDR3 contains 15 residues. Trimming stripped 4 bases from V and 1 base from J, with 11 bases between. Germline CDR1 MGHDK, CDR2 SYGVNS. The CDR3 sequence: CASSGTDLSNQPQHF. CDR3 nucleotide sequence: TGTGCCAGCAGTGGGACAGATTTAAGCAATCAGCCCCAGCATTTT.

The genes are TRBV24-1 and TRBJ1-2; D may be TRBD1 (5 bases). Looked up from germline, CDR1 is KGHDR and CDR2 is SFDVKD. Trimming took off 4 bases at V and 8 bases at J, with 13 bases between the two ends. This CDR3 region has 13 residues. CDR3 residues: CATSEFQGNGYTF. The CDR3 DNA sequence: TGTGCCACCAGTGAATTTCAGGGTAACGGCTACACCTTC.

The CDR3 reads CASSLEAGASTDTQYF. The CDR3 DNA reads as TGCGCCAGCAGCTTGGAAGCGGGGGCAAGCACAGATACGCAGTATTTT. The chain uses TRBV5-1 and TRBJ2-3; 8 bases align to TRBD2. V shed 0 bases and J 0 bases; nucleotides not matched to a gene: 3. The CDR3 is made up of 16 amino acids. Germline assignment: CDR1 SGHRS and CDR2 YFSETQ.

The rearrangement uses TRBV5-6 and TRBJ2-2, with a weak D call TRBD2 (6 bases). The germline CDR1 and CDR2 sequences are SGHDT and YYEEEE. V lost 3 bases and J lost 6, with 18 bases in between. This CDR3 has 16 amino acids. The CDR3 bases are TGTGCCAGCAGCTCACCGGGGGAGACGGGGTCCGGGGAGCTGTTTTTT. Translation gives CASSSPGETGSGELFF. The full variable domain, its missing parts supplied by reference TRBV5-6 and TRBJ2-2, is DAGVTQSPTHLIKTRGQQVTLRCSPKSGHDTVSWYQQALGQGPQFIFQYYEEEERQRGNFPDRFSGHQFPNYSSELNVNALLLGDSALYLCASSSPGETGSGELFFGEGSRLTVL.

The genes are TRBV5-1 and TRBJ1-1, with D possibly matching TRBD1 (5 bases). Germline assignment: CDR1 SGHRS and CDR2 YFSETQ. The CDR3 sequence is 15 residues long. V was shortened by 2 bases and J by 5 bases, with 16 bases between the two germline ends. The CDR3 spells CASSFTSRGETEAFF. The CDR3 bases are TGCGCCAGCAGCTTCACTTCCCGGGGGGAGACTGAAGCTTTCTTT.